Sequencing of this TCR beta chain was carried out in a study of shared clonotypes between healthy human individuals (dated by TCRdb to the early 2020s). In the study overall: The cohort included a few men and two women between 18 and 49 years of age. For each donor, three plates each were used for CD4 naive and CD4 memory, two plates were used for CD8 naive, and one plate was used for CD8 memory. To estimate repertoire size and how much clonotype sharing occurs between individuals, the study deeply sequenced the blood TCR repertoires of five or six healthy adults. Different laboratories and diverse techniques were used to prepare libraries and sequence TCR repertoires, to increase sequencing depth and limit assay-specific biases. Leukapheresis yielded between about 0.94 and 9.5 billion PBMCs per donor.

Study-wide findings and limitations: When a handful of donors were compared, the shared fraction of clonotypes was 5% to 6.5% for naive CD4, about 4% for naive CD8, 2% to 2.5% for memory CD4, and roughly 0.4% for memory CD8. Only blood was sampled, and tissue TCR repertoires likely differ from those in blood. Because the study included a small number of donors, the genetic and exposure-history diversity represented was limited. Compared with non-shared clonotypes, the clonotypes found in all four sorted-subset donors had higher generation probabilities. Naive subsets generally had larger estimated clonotype richness than memory subsets did. Pairwise subsampling indicated that sequencing depth was expected to affect the degree of clonotype sharing among donors. Rarefaction of sorted-subset datasets indicated incomplete sequencing despite the large sequencing depth.

Using the deep immunoSEQ assay, TCR CDR3 regions were amplified from genomic DNA by multiplex PCR. Genomic DNA extracted from each cell subset was distributed evenly over all wells of several immunoSEQ 96-well plates, and each plate served as one replicate. For sorted subsets, each replicate PCR was loaded with around 220 ng genomic DNA, equivalent to some 31,000 T cell genomes. Purified libraries were measured with a Qubit 3.0 fluorometer, size-checked on a Bioanalyzer 2100, and measured again with the KAPA Library Quantification kit. A separate single-read 150-cycle Illumina NextSeq 550 flow cell was used to sequence each immunoSEQ 96-well plate. As for the authors' bioinformatics: The immunoSEQ output contained only junctional sequences without quality scores, so filtering could not match that applied to full-length reads. To assign V/J genes and CDR3, sequences were annotated against IMGT germline references using PyIR, a Python wrapper for IgBLAST v1.9. Reads were filtered out if the reads had weak V/J assignments (E-value above 1e-6), no CDR3, stop codons, out-of-frame junctions, or ambiguous translated residues. V3J clonotypes were defined as sequences sharing the same inferred V gene, J gene, and CDR3 amino acid sequence. Percentage overlap between repertoires was calculated by dividing the number of shared unique clonotypes by the size of the smaller repertoire. Repertoire richness was assessed with RTK rarefaction, the Chao1 estimator, and Recon v2.1 estimates of unobserved clonotypes. Generation probabilities were computed with OLGA for all TCRbeta clonotypes obtained by the gDNA method from four donors. TCRdb mirrors the immuneACCESS table, restricted to in-frame sequences. Some clones are absent from its copies; in checked studies, under half trace to an unresolved V gene, and the reason for the others is unknown. That table gives V, J and clone size, and the DNA gave D and trimming. The sample table holds millions of clones, of which less than 95% were seen once. The leading ten clones occupy 0.85% to 1.2% of the sample.

CD8 naive samples were CD45RO-negative cells positively selected for CCR7, giving a CD45RA+CCR7+ population that excluded TemRA cells. The donors were healthy, HIV-negative adults with no recently reported acute infections or vaccinations. Only Caucasian adults living in Nashville, Tennessee, USA were represented among the donors. Blood was collected by leukapheresis, and PBMCs were isolated by Ficoll-Histopaque density gradient centrifugation and then cryopreserved in liquid nitrogen vapor phase. Analytical flow cytometry was used to check the purity and quantity of every magnetically sorted T cell population. Each sorted fraction had its genomic DNA isolated and then quantified by UV absorbance on a Nanodrop 2000c. A remark on this clone: What antigen it recognizes has not been identified. Within one base of it there is no much larger clone, and no base qualities were kept. Other DNA sequences from this sample encode an identical CDR3 as well.

Based on the germline V gene (reference sequence), the CDR1 and CDR2 sequences are LNHDA and SQIVND. V lost 2 bases and J lost 3 bases; the stretch between them is 11 bases long. From the cysteine through the phenylalanine, the CDR3 covers 14 amino acids. Only the CDR3 DNA is retained, 42 bases long and in frame from the first base. The chain employs TRBV19 and TRBJ2-7; D gene: possibly TRBD2, on 6 matching bases. The TCR sequence derives from a man aged 18-30 years in good health. The sequencing input was naive CD8+ T cells sorted from blood. Reading the label with the study, this specimen's cell subset or site is: CD45RA+CCR7+. The DNA sequence reads TGTGCCAGTAGTATAACGGGGGAGAGCTACGAGCAGTACTTC. Its amino acids are CASSITGESYEQYF. When the CDR3 is completed using the reference TRBV19 and TRBJ2-7 genes on either side, the full variable domain is DGGITQSPKYLFRKEGQNVTLSCEQNLNHDAMYWYRQDPGQGLRLIYYSQIVNDFQKGDIAEGYSVSREKKESFPLTVTSAQKNPTAFYLCASSITGESYEQYFGPGTRLTVT.